Given below is one T cell receptor (beta chain) in context. What it binds is not known. The data belong to a study of OX40 agonist ivuxolimab in advanced cancers. About the study: Those enrolled were roughly 80% male, with a mean age of 60 years and ages from 23 to 79. In three patients, partial responses were observed, one with hepatocellular carcinoma and two with cutaneous melanoma. Past anti-PD-1, anti-PD-L1 or anti-CTLA-4 therapy was accepted, and around 40% had received some. Study-level findings and limits: In a subset of nonresponders, normalized T-cell clonal expansion was also low.

With 7 bases removed from V and 3 bases from J, the gap between germline ends came to 18 bases. The CDR3 has 15 amino acids. In germline, CDR1 is MNHEY, CDR2 SMNVEV (reference sequence). TCRdb's table, derived via immunoSEQ multiplex PCR, lists solely in-frame clones and lacks some. The repertoire has about 47,000 clones, roughly 79% of them found once; the top ten carry almost 6.5%. This specimen consisted of CD4+ or CD8+ T cells sorted from blood, obtained in a trial of the OX40 agonist ivuxolimab. The chain recombines TRBV27 with TRBJ1-1, with D possibly TRBD1 on 6 matching bases. The sequence was collected from an adult with an advanced solid tumor such as melanoma, head and neck, liver or kidney cancer. The CDR3 loop reads CASTPIGAGDTEAFF. CDR3 DNA sequence: TGTGCCAGCACCCCTATCGGGGCAGGGGACACTGAAGCTTTCTTT.